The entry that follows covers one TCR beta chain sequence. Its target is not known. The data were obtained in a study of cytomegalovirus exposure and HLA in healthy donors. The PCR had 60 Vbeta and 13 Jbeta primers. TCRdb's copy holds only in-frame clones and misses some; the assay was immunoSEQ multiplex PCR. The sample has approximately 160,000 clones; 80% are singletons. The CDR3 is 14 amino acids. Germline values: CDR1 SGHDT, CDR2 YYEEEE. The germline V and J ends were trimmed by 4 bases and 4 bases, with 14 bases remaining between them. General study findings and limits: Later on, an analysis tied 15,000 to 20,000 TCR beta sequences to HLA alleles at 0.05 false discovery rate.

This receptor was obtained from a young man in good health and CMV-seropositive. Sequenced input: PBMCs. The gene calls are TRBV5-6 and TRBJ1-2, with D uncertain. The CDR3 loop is CASSPPRGFYGYTF. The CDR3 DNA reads TGTGCCAGCAGCCCCCCGCGGGGATTCTATGGCTACACCTTC.